The 28 T cell receptor beta chains listed next were all sequenced from one sample in a study of cytomegalovirus exposure and HLA in healthy donors. Both 60 Vbeta primers and 13 Jbeta primers went into the PCR. Generated by immunoSEQ multiplex PCR, the TCRdb table keeps only in-frame clones and is missing some. The table has 150,000 or so clones, more than 60% seen once. Sequenced material: PBMCs. The receptors come from a man between 18 and 29 years old in good health and CMV-seropositive.

In the case of this clone: A junction end diverges from the germline sequence, so it may reflect a read error. The chain links TRBV10-3 to TRBJ2-2, with 11 bases aligning to TRBD2. The CDR3 extends over 15 amino acids. Germline values: CDR1 ENHRY, CDR2 SYGVKD. In DNA, the CDR3 is TGTGCCATCAGATCGACTAGCGGGAACGCCGGGGAGCTGTTTTTT. It encodes CAIRSTSGNAGELFF.

The CDR3 here is CASSQGVSVKTQYF. DNA of the CDR3: TGTGCCAGCAGCCAAGGTGTATCGGTAAAGACCCAGTACTTC. This chain uses TRBV14 with TRBJ2-5, with D hard to call. Trimming removed 1 base from V and 6 bases from J, with 12 bases in between. The CDR3 has 14 amino acids. Germline V gene data show CDR1 as SGHDN and CDR2 as FVKESK.

The CDR3 reads CASSSWTGGSYEQYF. CDR3 in DNA: TGTGCCAGCAGTTCCTGGACAGGGGGCTCCTACGAGCAGTACTTC. The V gene is TRBV27, the J gene TRBJ2-7; TRBD1 matches at 10 bases. The germline V gene has CDR1 MNHEY and CDR2 SMNVEV (reference sequence). CDR3 length: 15 amino acids. J was trimmed by 0 bases and V by 4 bases; bases with no gene match: 3.

V gene TRBV7-8 combines with J gene TRBJ1-5; no definite D call. V was trimmed by 5 bases and J by 6 bases, leaving 11 bases between them. Germline V gene data show CDR1 as SGHVS and CDR2 as FQNEAQ. The CDR3 spans 13 residues. In DNA, the CDR3 is TGTGCCAGCAGCCCGCAACGGTCTCAGCCCCAGCATTTT. It specifies CASSPQRSQPQHF.

The genes are TRBV27 and TRBJ1-6, with D possibly matching TRBD1 (5 bases). The CDR3 has 13 residues. Trimming cost V 5 bases and J 7 bases, with 9 bases left between them. Germline V gene data show CDR1 as MNHEY and CDR2 as SMNVEV (reference sequence). The CDR3 region is CASSIQGNSPLHF. DNA for the CDR3: TGTGCCAGCAGTATCCAGGGAAATTCACCCCTCCACTTT.

Only one count was recorded for this clone. V and J are TRBV15 and TRBJ1-6; 9 bases line up with TRBD1. Germline loops: CDR1 LNHNV, CDR2 YYDKDF (reference sequence). This CDR3 comprises 15 residues. V dropped 1 base and J dropped 7; count of bases not matched to a gene: 2. CDR3 coding DNA: TGTGCCACCAGCAGAGGAGGACAGGGGAATTCACCCCTCCACTTT. Its translation is CATSRGGQGNSPLHF.

V gene TRBV4-1 combines with J gene TRBJ1-2, with 7 bases fitting TRBD1. The germline CDR1 and CDR2 sequences are MGHRA and YSYEKL. Unmatched junction bases numbered 8, after V lost 0 bases and J lost 4 bases. The CDR3 spans 16 residues. CDR3 nucleotides: TGCGCCAGCAGCCAAGATCGGAGAGGGGGCGGCTATGGCTACACCTTC. Its translation is CASSQDRRGGGYGYTF.

V usage is TRBV4-1 and J usage is TRBJ2-7; 8 bases map to TRBD1. Germline V CDR1 and CDR2: MGHRA, YSYEKL. With V trimmed by 1 base and J by 2 bases, 7 bases remained unmatched. The CDR3 consists of 16 residues. The CDR3 here is CASSQGADRATYEQYF. The CDR3, as DNA: TGCGCCAGCAGCCAAGGGGCGGACAGGGCCACCTACGAGCAGTACTTC.

V is TRBV27 and J is TRBJ2-5; TRBD1 might be the D (6 bases). CDR3 length: 12 amino acids. V shed 2 bases and J shed 5 bases, with 6 bases lying between them. Germline values: CDR1 MNHEY, CDR2 SMNVEV (reference sequence). The DNA for the CDR3 is TGTGCCAGCAGTTTAAGGGGGGAGACCCAGTACTTC. Translated: CASSLRGETQYF.

The gene calls are TRBV6-1 and TRBJ1-2, with D possibly TRBD1 on 5 matching bases. Germline CDR1 reads MNHNS; CDR2 reads SASEGT. There are 15 residues in the CDR3. V was cut by 5 bases and J by 4 bases, with 17 bases left in between. CDR3 nucleotides: TGTGCCAGCAGTCAGGGCCGGGCCCGGAGCTATGGCTACACCTTC. Protein product: CASSQGRARSYGYTF.

The chain carries TRBV29-1 and TRBJ1-2; TRBD1 might be the D (5 bases). This CDR3 is built from 15 residues. The V and J ends lost 5 bases and 8 bases respectively, with 24 bases between them. The germline gives CDR1 SQVTM, CDR2 ANQGSEA. CDR3 loop: CSVQPDSRALGGYTF. The CDR3 DNA sequence: TGCAGCGTTCAACCCGATAGCAGGGCTTTAGGCGGCTACACCTTC.

The chain carries TRBV2 and TRBJ1-4, with TRBD1 identical over 9 bases. This CDR3 spans 15 amino acids. The germline CDR1 and CDR2 sequences are SNHLY and FYNNEI. The J segment lost 5 bases and the V segment lost 5 bases, leaving 6 bases of the junction unmatched. The CDR3 protein is CASSRDGTGNEKLFF. CDR3 bases: TGTGCCAGCAGTCGGGACGGGACAGGGAATGAAAAACTGTTTTTT. Looking up the rest from reference TRBV2 and TRBJ1-4 gives the full variable domain: EPEVTQTPSHQVTQMGQEVILRCVPISNHLYFYWYRQILGQKVEFLVSFYNNEISEKSEIFDDQFSVERPDGSNFTLKIRSTKLEDSAMYFCASSRDGTGNEKLFFGSGTQLSVL.

The chain links TRBV7-9 to TRBJ1-1; D possibly corresponds to TRBD1 (5 bases). Germline V gives CDR1 SEHNR, CDR2 FQNEAQ (reference sequence). This CDR3 contains 15 residues. Trimming took 8 bases from V and 0 from J, leaving 16 bases between them. DNA of the CDR3: TGTGCCAGCGTACCAACGGGGGGTATGAACACTGAAGCTTTCTTT. Amino acid sequence: CASVPTGGMNTEAFF.

The chain links TRBV5-5 to TRBJ2-7, with a tentative D call TRBD2 (6 bases). V shed 4 bases and J shed 0 bases, with 11 bases lying between them. CDR3 length equals 14 residues. CDR1 and CDR2 (germline): SGHKS, YYEKEE (reference sequence). Here the CDR3 reads CASSARLGSYEQYF. The CDR3 bases are TGTGCCAGCAGCGCACGACTAGGCTCCTACGAGCAGTACTTC.

The rearrangement uses TRBV25-1 and TRBJ1-3; no reliable D call. The CDR3 runs to 14 residues. V lost 1 base and J lost 9, with 13 bases in between. Germline V lookup: CDR1 MGHDK, CDR2 SYGVNS. CDR3 in amino acids: CASSEFLRAGTIYF. The CDR3 coding sequence is TGTGCCAGCAGTGAATTCCTGCGGGCGGGCACCATATATTTT. Based on the CDR3 plus reference TRBV25-1 and TRBJ1-3, the full variable domain is EADIYQTPRYLVIGTGKKITLECSQTMGHDKMYWYQQDPGMELHLIHYSYGVNSTEKGDLSSESTVSRIRTEHFPLTLESARPSHTSQYLCASSEFLRAGTIYFGEGSWLTVV.

The V call is TRBV28, the J call TRBJ1-1; D remains ambiguous. CDR3 length: 11 residues. Germline V gives CDR1 MDHEN, CDR2 SYDVKM. The germline V and J ends were trimmed by 10 bases and 0 bases, with 6 bases remaining between them. CDR3 amino acids: CATAVNTEAFF. CDR3 in DNA: TGTGCCACCGCGGTGAACACTGAAGCTTTCTTT. Full variable domain (remainder filled in from reference TRBV28 and TRBJ1-1): DVKVTQSSRYLVKRTGEKVFLECVQDMDHENMFWYRQDPGLGLRLIYFSYDVKMKEKGDIPEGYSVSREKKERFSLILESASTNQTSMYLCATAVNTEAFFGQGTRLTVV.

J is TRBJ1-1 and V is TRBV19; 10 nucleotides line up with TRBD1. Germline lookup yields CDR1 LNHDA and CDR2 SQIVND (reference sequence). The CDR3 loop spans 14 amino acids. Germline trimming cut 1 base from V and 5 bases from J; bases unmatched to any gene: 1. The CDR3 nucleotides read TGTGCCAGTAGTATAGGGACAGGGGGAACTGAAGCTTTCTTT. Protein product: CASSIGTGGTEAFF. Full variable domain (rest looked up from reference TRBV19 and TRBJ1-1): DGGITQSPKYLFRKEGQNVTLSCEQNLNHDAMYWYRQDPGQGLRLIYYSQIVNDFQKGDIAEGYSVSREKKESFPLTVTSAQKNPTAFYLCASSIGTGGTEAFFGQGTRLTVV.

The rearrangement joins TRBV25-1 to TRBJ2-7, with a possible D match to TRBD1 (6 bases). The CDR3 spans 14 residues. The ends were cut back, 4 bases at V and 4 bases at J, with 14 bases in the middle. Germline V gene lookup returns CDR1 MGHDK and CDR2 SYGVNS. The CDR3 DNA reads TGTGCCAGCAGTGCCCCTGGACAGCTTTACGAGCAGTACTTC. Its protein product is CASSAPGQLYEQYF.

This clone was seen once. The V gene is TRBV7-2, the J gene TRBJ1-2; TRBD1 aligns across 9 bases. With V trimmed by 2 bases and J by 8 bases, 12 bases remained unmatched. From germline, CDR1 is SGHTA and CDR2 FQGNSA. The CDR3 length is 16 residues. The CDR3 DNA follows: TGTGCCAGCAGCTTAAGCCTAGGGACAGGGCCGCAGGGCTACACCTTC. Amino acid sequence: CASSLSLGTGPQGYTF. Drawing the rest from reference TRBV7-2 and TRBJ1-2, the complete variable domain is GAGVSQSPSNKVTEKGKDVELRCDPISGHTALYWYRQSLGQGLEFLIYFQGNSAPDKSGLPSDRFSAERTGGSVSTLTIQRTQQEDSAVYLCASSLSLGTGPQGYTFGSGTRLTVV.

The sample holds a few counts of this clone. The genes are TRBV7-9 and TRBJ2-5; 7 bases match TRBD1. CDR1 SEHNR and CDR2 FQNEAQ come from the germline V gene (reference sequence). This CDR3 region has 13 residues. V shed 5 bases and J 4 bases; nucleotides not matched to a gene: 4. In DNA, the CDR3 is TGTGCCAGCAGCACAGGGGAGCGAGAGACCCAGTACTTC. Amino acid sequence: CASSTGERETQYF.

The CDR3 sequence: CASSLGPRREQPQHF. In nucleotides, the CDR3 is TGTGCCAGCAGCTTGGGACCTAGACGGGAACAGCCCCAGCATTTT. This rearrangement joins TRBV5-5 to TRBJ1-5, with D unclear. Germline-derived CDR1 and CDR2 are SGHKS and YYEKEE (reference sequence). V was shortened by 0 bases and J by 7 bases, with 14 bases between the two germline ends. The CDR3 is 15 residues long. The complete variable domain, with remaining parts taken from reference TRBV5-5 and TRBJ1-5, reads DAGVTQSPTHLIKTRGQQVTLRCSPISGHKSVSWYQQVLGQGPQFIFQYYEKEERGRGNFPDRFSARQFPNYSSELNVNALLLGDSALYLCASSLGPRREQPQHFGDGTRLSIL.

Comment on this clone: A read error may account for a junction end that differs from germline. This chain connects TRBV5-1 to TRBJ1-1; possibly TRBD1 for D (6 bases). The CDR3 contains 15 residues. Germline V CDR1 and CDR2: SGHRS, YFSETQ. The CDR3 here is CASSSQPGQNTEAFF. The CDR3 nucleotides are TGCGCCAGCAGCTCCCAACCGGGACAAAACACTGAAGCTTTTTTT. Full variable domain (outside the CDR3, taken from reference TRBV5-1 and TRBJ1-1): KAGVTQTPRYLIKTRGQQVTLSCSPISGHRSVSWYQQTPGQGLQFLFEYFSETQRNKGNFPGRFSGRQFSNSRSEMNVSTLELGDSALYLCASSSQPGQNTEAFFGQGTRLTVV.

The V call is TRBV30, the J call TRBJ2-1; 8 bases align to TRBD2. Germline V lookup: CDR1 GTSNPN, CDR2 SVGIG (reference sequence). Trimming cost V 3 bases and J 4 bases; bases outside gene matches: 11. CDR3 length equals 16 residues. The CDR3 protein is CAWRMGLEVPYNEQFF. The CDR3, as DNA: TGTGCCTGGAGAATGGGACTAGAAGTCCCTTACAATGAGCAGTTCTTC.

A note on this clone: The sample contains more than one DNA sequence encoding this CDR3. The V and J genes are TRBV7-9 and TRBJ2-7; D possibly corresponds to TRBD2 (6 bases). CDR1 and CDR2 from the germline V gene are SEHNR and FQNEAQ (reference sequence). This CDR3 is built from 13 residues. Trimming stripped 5 bases from V and 4 bases from J, with 12 bases between. Here the CDR3 reads CASSGRDSYEQYF. CDR3 bases: TGTGCCAGCAGCGGCCGGGACTCTTACGAGCAGTACTTC. Based on the CDR3 plus reference TRBV7-9 and TRBJ2-7, the full variable domain is DTGVSQNPRHKITKRGQNVTFRCDPISEHNRLYWYRQTLGQGPEFLTYFQNEAQLEKSRLLSDRFSAERPKGSFSTLEIQRTEQGDSAMYLCASSGRDSYEQYFGPGTRLTVT.

This clone appeared a single time. This chain connects TRBV29-1 to TRBJ1-2, with a weak D call TRBD1 (6 bases). Trimming stripped 4 bases from V and 4 bases from J, with 7 bases between. CDR3 length: 11 residues. Germline loops: CDR1 SQVTM, CDR2 ANQGSEA. Here the CDR3 reads CSVADSYGYTF. The CDR3 bases are TGCAGCGTTGCGGACAGCTATGGCTACACCTTC.

V usage is TRBV30 and J usage is TRBJ1-4; weak D call: TRBD1 (6 bases). This CDR3 has 14 amino acids. Germline V gene lookup returns CDR1 GTSNPN and CDR2 SVGIG (reference sequence). V was cut by 2 bases and J by 4 bases, with 11 bases left in between. The CDR3 loop is CAWSRTVLNEKLFF. Written as DNA, the CDR3 is TGTGCCTGGAGTAGGACAGTCCTTAATGAAAAACTGTTTTTT.

This chain connects TRBV7-2 to TRBJ2-1; 10 nucleotides line up with TRBD2. There are 15 residues in the CDR3. V lost 6 bases to trimming and J lost 6 bases; unmatched junction nucleotides: 8. CDR1 SGHTA and CDR2 FQGNSA come from the germline V gene. The CDR3 sequence is CASSGLAGDTNEQFF. The DNA for the CDR3 is TGTGCCAGCAGTGGCCTAGCGGGAGATACCAATGAGCAGTTCTTC.

There are a few counts of this clone. The J gene is TRBJ1-5, the V gene TRBV4-1, with D perhaps TRBD1 (5 bases). V dropped 4 bases and J dropped 6 bases, with 10 bases sitting between them. CDR3 length equals 13 residues. Germline V lookup: CDR1 MGHRA, CDR2 YSYEKL. CDR3 protein: CASSLERGQPQHF. The DNA of the CDR3 is TGCGCCAGCAGCCTGGAAAGGGGTCAGCCCCAGCATTTT.